This T cell receptor beta chain was identified in a study of cytomegalovirus exposure and HLA in healthy donors. Study outcomes and limitations: Subsequent analysis of the 100 to 150 validation repertoires found a tendency for first-cohort TCR clusters to co-occur. With high specificity and sensitivity, the classifier reportedly diagnosed cytomegalovirus status. The CMV antigen specificity of a few CMV-associated chains was confirmed through in vitro analysis.

This CDR3 is 15 amino acids long. V shed 5 bases, J shed 5 bases, and the junction held 10 bases outside the gene matches. Germline V CDR1 and CDR2: SGHTA, FQGNSA. Some clones are missing from TCRdb's copy, which holds only in-frame ones; the method was immunoSEQ multiplex PCR. The data show about 98,000 clones, around 85% seen once. Notes on this clone: Its matching antigen is unknown.

V and J are TRBV7-2 and TRBJ2-3; 7 nucleotides agree with TRBD1. This sequence originates from a woman aged 25 to 39 in good health and CMV-seronegative. Input material: PBMCs. The CDR3 bases are TGTGCCAGCAGCGACAGACAGGGTAGTGTAGATACGCAGTATTTT. Amino acids: CASSDRQGSVDTQYF.